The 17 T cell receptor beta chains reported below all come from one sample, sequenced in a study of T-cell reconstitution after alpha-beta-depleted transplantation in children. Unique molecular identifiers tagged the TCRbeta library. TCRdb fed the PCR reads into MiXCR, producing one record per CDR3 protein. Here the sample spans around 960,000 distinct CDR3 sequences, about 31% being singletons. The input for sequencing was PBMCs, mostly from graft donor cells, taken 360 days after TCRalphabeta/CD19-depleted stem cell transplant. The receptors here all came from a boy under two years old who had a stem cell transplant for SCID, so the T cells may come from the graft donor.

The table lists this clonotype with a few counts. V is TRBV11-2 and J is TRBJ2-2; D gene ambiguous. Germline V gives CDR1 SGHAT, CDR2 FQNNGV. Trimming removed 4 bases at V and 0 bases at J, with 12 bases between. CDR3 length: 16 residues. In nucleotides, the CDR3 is TGTGCCAGCAGCTCACGGACGGTTGCGAACACCGGGGAGCTGTTTTTT. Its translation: CASSSRTVANTGELFF.

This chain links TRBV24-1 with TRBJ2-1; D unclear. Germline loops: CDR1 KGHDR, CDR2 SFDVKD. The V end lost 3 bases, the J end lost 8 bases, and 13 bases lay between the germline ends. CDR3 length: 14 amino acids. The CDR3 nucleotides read TGTGCCACCAGTGATATTCCGCCTCAGGATGAGCAGTTCTTC. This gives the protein CATSDIPPQDEQFF.

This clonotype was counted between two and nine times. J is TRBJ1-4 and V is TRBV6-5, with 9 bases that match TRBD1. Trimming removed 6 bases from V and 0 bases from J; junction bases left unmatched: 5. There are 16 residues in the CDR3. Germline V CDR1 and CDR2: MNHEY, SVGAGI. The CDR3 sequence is CASRLGQGSTNEKLFF. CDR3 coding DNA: TGTGCCAGCAGACTCGGACAGGGGTCAACTAATGAAAAACTGTTTTTT.

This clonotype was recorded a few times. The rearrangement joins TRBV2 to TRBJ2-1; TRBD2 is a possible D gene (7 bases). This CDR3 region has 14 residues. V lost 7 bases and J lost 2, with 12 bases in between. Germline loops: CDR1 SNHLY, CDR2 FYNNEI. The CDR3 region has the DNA TGTGCCAGCAAACGAGGGGGGGCCTACAATGAGCAGTTCTTC. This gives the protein CASKRGGAYNEQFF.

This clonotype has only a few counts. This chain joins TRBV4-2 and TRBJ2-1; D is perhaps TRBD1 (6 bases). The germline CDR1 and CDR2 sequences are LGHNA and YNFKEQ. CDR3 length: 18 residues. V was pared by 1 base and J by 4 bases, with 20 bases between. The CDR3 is CASSQASHRARVYNEQFF. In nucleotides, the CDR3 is TGTGCCAGCAGCCAAGCATCCCACAGGGCCCGGGTGTACAATGAGCAGTTCTTC.

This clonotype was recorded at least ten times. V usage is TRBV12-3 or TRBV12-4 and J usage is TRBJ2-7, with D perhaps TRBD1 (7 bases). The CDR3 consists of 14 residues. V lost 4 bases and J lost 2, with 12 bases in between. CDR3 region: CASSWRGQPYEQYF. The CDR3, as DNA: TGTGCCAGCAGTTGGAGGGGACAGCCCTACGAGCAGTACTTC.

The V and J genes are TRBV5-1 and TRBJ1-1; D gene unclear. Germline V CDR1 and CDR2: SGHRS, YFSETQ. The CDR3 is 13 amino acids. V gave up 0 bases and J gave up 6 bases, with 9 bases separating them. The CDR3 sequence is CASSLGLDAEAFF. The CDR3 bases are TGCGCCAGCAGCTTGGGTCTTGATGCTGAAGCTTTCTTT.

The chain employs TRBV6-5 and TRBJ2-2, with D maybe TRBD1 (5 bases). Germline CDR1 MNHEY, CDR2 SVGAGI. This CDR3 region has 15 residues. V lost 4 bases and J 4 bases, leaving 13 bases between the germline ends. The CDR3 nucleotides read TGTGCCAGCAGTTTCCACGACAGATCCACCGGGGAGCTGTTTTTT. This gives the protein CASSFHDRSTGELFF.

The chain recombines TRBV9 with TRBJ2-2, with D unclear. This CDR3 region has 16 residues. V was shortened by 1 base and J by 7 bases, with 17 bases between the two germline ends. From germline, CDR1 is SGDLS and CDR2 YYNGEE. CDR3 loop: CASSVQSTGLFGELFF. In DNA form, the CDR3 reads TGTGCCAGCAGCGTACAGTCGACTGGGTTGTTCGGGGAGCTGTTTTTT.

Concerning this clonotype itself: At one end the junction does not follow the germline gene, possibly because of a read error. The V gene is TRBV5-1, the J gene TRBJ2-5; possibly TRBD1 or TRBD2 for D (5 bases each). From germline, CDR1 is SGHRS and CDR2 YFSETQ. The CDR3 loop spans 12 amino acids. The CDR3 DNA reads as TGCGCCAGCGGGACCCTTAAAGAGACCCATTACTTC. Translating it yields CASGTLKETHYF.

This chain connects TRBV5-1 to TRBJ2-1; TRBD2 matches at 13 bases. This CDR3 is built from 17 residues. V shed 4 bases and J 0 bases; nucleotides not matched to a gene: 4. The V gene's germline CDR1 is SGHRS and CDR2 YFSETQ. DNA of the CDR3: TGCGCCAGCAGCAGGGGACTAGCGGGGACCTCCTACAATGAGCAGTTCTTC. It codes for CASSRGLAGTSYNEQFF.

The CDR3 protein is CASSYSGAMNTEAFF. Written as DNA, the CDR3 is TGTGCCAGCAGTTATTCAGGGGCTATGAACACTGAAGCTTTCTTT. The chain carries TRBV6-5 and TRBJ1-1; possibly TRBD1 for D (6 bases). There are 15 residues in the CDR3. V was clipped by 3 bases and J by 0 bases, with 11 bases between them. The germline V gene encodes CDR1 MNHEY and CDR2 SVGAGI.

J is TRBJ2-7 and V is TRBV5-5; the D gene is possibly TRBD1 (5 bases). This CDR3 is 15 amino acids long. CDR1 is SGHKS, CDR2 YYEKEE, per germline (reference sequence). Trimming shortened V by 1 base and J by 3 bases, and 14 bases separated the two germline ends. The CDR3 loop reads CASSLQSTAFYEQYF. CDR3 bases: TGTGCCAGCAGCTTGCAGTCGACAGCCTTCTACGAGCAGTACTTC.

This chain's CDR3 is CASSLISNQPQHF. CDR3 coding DNA: TGTGCCAGCAGTTTAATCAGCAATCAGCCCCAGCATTTT. The chain uses TRBV6-2 or TRBV6-3 and TRBJ1-5; D not resolved. The CDR3 loop spans 13 amino acids. Trimming left V 4 bases short and J 1 base short, with 5 bases between. Per the germline V gene, CDR1 is MNHEY and CDR2 is SVGEGT.

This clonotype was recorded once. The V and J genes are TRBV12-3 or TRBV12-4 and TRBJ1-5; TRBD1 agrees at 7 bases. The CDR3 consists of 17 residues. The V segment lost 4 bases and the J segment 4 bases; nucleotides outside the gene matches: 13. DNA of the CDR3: TGTGCCAGCAGTTCCACCCGACAGGGCACGATTAATCAGCCCCAGCATTTT. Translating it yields CASSSTRQGTINQPQHF.

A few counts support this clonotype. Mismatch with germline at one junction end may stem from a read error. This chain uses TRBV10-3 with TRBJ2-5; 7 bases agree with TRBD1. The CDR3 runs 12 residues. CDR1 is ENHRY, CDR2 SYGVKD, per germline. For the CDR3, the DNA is TGTGCCATCAGTGAGCCCGACAGGGCTAAGAACTTC. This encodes CAISEPDRAKNF.

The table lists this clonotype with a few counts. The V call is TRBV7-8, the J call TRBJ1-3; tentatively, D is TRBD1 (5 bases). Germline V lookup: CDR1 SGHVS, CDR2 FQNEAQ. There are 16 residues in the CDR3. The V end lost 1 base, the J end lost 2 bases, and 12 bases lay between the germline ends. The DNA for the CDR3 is TGTGCCAGCAGCTTAGTGATCAGGGCCGCTGGAAACACCATATATTTT. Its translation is CASSLVIRAAGNTIYF. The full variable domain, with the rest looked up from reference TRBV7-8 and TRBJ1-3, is GAGVSQSPRYKVAKRGQDVALRCDPISGHVSLFWYQQALGQGPEFLTYFQNEAQLDKSGLPSDRFFAERPEGSVSTLKIQRTQQEDSAVYLCASSLVIRAAGNTIYFGEGSWLTVV.